The 14 T cell receptor beta chains in this list originate from one sample, sequenced in a study of blood T cell repertoires in COVID-19. The table came from immunoSEQ multiplex PCR; TCRdb's copy has only in-frame clones and leaves some out. In the table there are under 250,000 clones, 86% of which are singletons. Sample: peripheral blood. These receptors were obtained from a woman aged 60-75 years who had recovered from COVID-19.

This clone showed up just once. V usage is TRBV3-1 (or the pseudogene TRBV3-2) and J usage is TRBJ1-1; D gene ambiguous. Germline assignment: CDR1 LGHDT and CDR2 YNNKEL (reference sequence). V was cut by 5 bases and J by 0 bases, with 13 bases left in between. The CDR3 spans 15 residues. CDR3 residues: CASSNPALMNTEAFF. CDR3 DNA sequence: TGTGCCAGCAGCAACCCCGCACTTATGAACACTGAAGCTTTCTTT.

This rearrangement joins TRBV19 to TRBJ1-3; 8 nucleotides match TRBD1. Germline V gives CDR1 LNHDA, CDR2 SQIVND (reference sequence). The trim removed 5 bases at V and 1 base at J, leaving 4 bases unmatched. The CDR3 totals 15 residues. CDR3 DNA: TGTGCCAGTAGTCCAGGACAGGGATCTGGAAACACCATATATTTT. Translation: CASSPGQGSGNTIYF.

In nucleotides, the CDR3 is TGTGCCAGCAGCTCTGGGACTAGCGGGGGATATCAGTACTTC. It specifies CASSSGTSGGYQYF. The chain uses TRBV7-2 and TRBJ2-4; 14 positions agree with TRBD2. V lost 4 bases, J lost 12 bases, and 5 bases stayed unmatched. The length of the CDR3 is 14 residues. Germline CDR1 and CDR2: SGHTA and FQGNSA.

The chain carries TRBV28 and TRBJ1-6; D is ambiguous. Germline values: CDR1 MDHEN, CDR2 SYDVKM. Trimming removed 8 bases from V and 10 bases from J, with 15 bases in between. The CDR3 has 13 amino acids. Written as DNA, the CDR3 is TGTGCCAGCGCGACTTCCTTGCGGTCACCCCTCCACTTT. This translates into CASATSLRSPLHF.

This rearrangement joins TRBV19 to TRBJ2-7, with D perhaps TRBD1 (6 bases). The CDR3 is 16 residues long. V was pared by 5 bases and J by 3 bases, with 20 bases between. Germline V gene sequence: CDR1 LNHDA, CDR2 SQIVND (reference sequence). CDR3: CASSSGTPPNFYEQYF. The CDR3 DNA reads TGTGCCAGTAGTTCCGGGACACCTCCCAATTTCTACGAGCAGTACTTC.

The chain has TRBV5-6 and TRBJ1-6, with D hard to call. The CDR3 is 14 residues long. CDR1 SGHDT and CDR2 YYEEEE come from the germline V gene. V gave up 2 bases and J gave up 10 bases, with 13 bases separating them. CDR3 DNA sequence: TGTGCCAGCAGCTTCCCGGGGATGGGGTCACCCCTCCACTTT. Amino acids: CASSFPGMGSPLHF.

The V gene is TRBV6-5, the J gene TRBJ2-1, with D hard to call. The CDR3 consists of 13 residues. V lost 7 bases and J lost 2, with 9 bases in between. CDR1 is MNHEY and CDR2 is SVGAGI in the germline V gene. The CDR3 DNA reads as TGTGCCAGCACAGCGTCCGCCTACAATGAGCAGTTCTTC. Its protein is CASTASAYNEQFF.

This chain uses TRBV6-5 with TRBJ1-5; D is ambiguous. The length of the CDR3 is 13 residues. V was clipped by 8 bases and J by 2 bases, with 10 bases between them. Looked up from germline, CDR1 is MNHEY and CDR2 is SVGAGI. Written as DNA, the CDR3 is TGTGCCAGCGCCCGGGAGGGCAATCAGCCCCAGCATTTT. Its translation is CASAREGNQPQHF.

The V call is TRBV7-8, the J call TRBJ2-1; 9 positions match TRBD1. Germline V gene data show CDR1 as SGHVS and CDR2 as FQNEAQ. Unmatched junction bases numbered 10, after V lost 4 bases and J lost 3 bases. There are 17 residues in the CDR3. The CDR3 bases are TGTGCCAGCAGCTCACCGGGACAGGGACTGGGCTACAATGAGCAGTTCTTC. As protein: CASSSPGQGLGYNEQFF. The variable domain in full, with the rest retrieved from reference TRBV7-8 and TRBJ2-1, is GAGVSQSPRYKVAKRGQDVALRCDPISGHVSLFWYQQALGQGPEFLTYFQNEAQLDKSGLPSDRFFAERPEGSVSTLKIQRTQQEDSAVYLCASSSPGQGLGYNEQFFGPGTRLTVL.

This clone was seen a handful of times. The J gene is TRBJ2-2, the V gene TRBV6-5, with D possibly matching TRBD2 (6 bases). The CDR3 runs 14 residues. Per the germline V gene, CDR1 is MNHEY and CDR2 is SVGAGI. V lost 7 bases and J lost 6, with 15 bases in between. The CDR3 here is CASNLERRAGELFF. In nucleotides, the CDR3 is TGTGCCAGCAATCTCGAGAGGAGGGCCGGGGAGCTGTTTTTT.

The chain links TRBV7-2 to TRBJ2-7; D is unclear. The V end was cut by 0 bases, the J end by 5 bases, with 8 bases between. The CDR3 runs to 13 residues. The V gene's germline CDR1 is SGHTA and CDR2 FQGNSA. DNA for the CDR3: TGTGCCAGCAGCTTAGCTGCAGGTAACGAGCAGTACTTC. Translating gives CASSLAAGNEQYF.

The chain has TRBV5-1 and TRBJ2-3; 11 nucleotides match TRBD2. This CDR3 has 15 amino acids. With V trimmed by 4 bases and J by 5 bases, 6 bases remained unmatched. Germline V gives CDR1 SGHRS, CDR2 YFSETQ. The CDR3 DNA reads TGCGCCAGCAGCCTGGGACTAGCGGAGGGAGATACGCAGTATTTT. It yields the protein CASSLGLAEGDTQYF. Supplemented by reference TRBV5-1 and TRBJ2-3, the full variable domain reads KAGVTQTPRYLIKTRGQQVTLSCSPISGHRSVSWYQQTPGQGLQFLFEYFSETQRNKGNFPGRFSGRQFSNSRSEMNVSTLELGDSALYLCASSLGLAEGDTQYFGPGTRLTVL.

This chain joins TRBV19 and TRBJ1-6; no clear D gene. This CDR3 region has 13 residues. CDR1 is LNHDA and CDR2 is SQIVND in the germline V gene (reference sequence). Between the trimmed V and J ends, which lost 3 bases and 9 bases, there was a span of 9 bases. This CDR3 is CASSIGYGSPLHF. For the CDR3, the DNA is TGTGCCAGTAGTATCGGGTACGGTTCACCCCTCCACTTT. Full variable domain (remainder filled in from reference TRBV19 and TRBJ1-6): DGGITQSPKYLFRKEGQNVTLSCEQNLNHDAMYWYRQDPGQGLRLIYYSQIVNDFQKGDIAEGYSVSREKKESFPLTVTSAQKNPTAFYLCASSIGYGSPLHFGNGTRLTVT.

This chain joins TRBV18 and TRBJ2-1; 7 positions match TRBD2. V gave up 0 bases and J gave up 6 bases; unmatched junction bases: 5. CDR1 and CDR2 from the germline V gene are KGHSH and LQKENI. The CDR3 totals 15 residues. CDR3 region: CASSPPSGPPNEQFF. In nucleotides, the CDR3 is TGTGCCAGCTCACCACCTAGCGGGCCGCCCAATGAGCAGTTCTTC.